The next 2 T cell receptor beta chains were all read from a single sample in a study of molecular identifiers for immune sequencing clone quantification. TCRdb reprocessed the PCR reads with MiXCR, giving one entry per CDR3 protein. The sample lists over 550,000 distinct CDR3 sequences, 25% occurring once. The sample was naive CD8+ T cells from blood, with Jurkat cell RNA spiked in. Subset specified: FACS-sorted CD8+CD4-CCR7+CD45RA+ naive T cells. All receptors derive from a human donor in good health. Some libraries in this study had Jurkat cell RNA spiked in.

Remarks on this clonotype: A single base separates this from a much larger clone, so it may be a read error. The chain carries TRBV25-1 and TRBJ2-7, with D tentatively TRBD2 (6 bases). CDR1 and CDR2 (germline): MGHDK, SYGVNS. The CDR3 runs to 11 residues. The CDR3 protein is CASHRSGERYF. Here the CDR3 DNA reads TGTGCCAGCCACCGTTCGGGAGAGCGGTACTTC.

Comments on this clonotype: A much larger clone lies one base from this, so it may be a read error. The V call is TRBV29-1, the J call TRBJ2-2; possible D gene TRBD2, 5 bases. V lost 5 bases, J lost 6 bases, and 13 bases lay in between. CDR3 length: 13 residues. CDR1 and CDR2 (germline): SQVTM, ANQGSEA. The CDR3: CSVTGTHAGELFF. As DNA, the CDR3 is TGCAGCGTTACGGGAACTCACGCCGGGGAGCTGTTTTTT.